This paragraph covers one T cell receptor (beta chain) sequence. Its antigen is as yet unknown. The data originate from a study of T cell responses to AZD1222 COVID-19 vaccine. Across the whole study: Pooled samples include second doses given at about 4 or 12 weeks.

V was pared by 0 bases and J by 8 bases, with 8 bases of the junction left unmatched. Per the germline V gene, CDR1 is SGHRS and CDR2 is YFSETQ. The CDR3 has 15 amino acids. Study observations and caveats: Spike-specific TCR breadth and depth both grew after two AZD1222 doses. Sampling captured repertoires only after the peak T cell response. Close to half of spike-specific TCRs reportedly recognize unmutated variant regions.

Data came from immunoSEQ multiplex PCR; TCRdb stores just in-frame clones and leaves some out. The top ten hold 2.5% to 4% of the sample, which has under 150,000 clones, 92% seen once. The J gene is TRBJ2-1, the V gene TRBV5-1; TRBD2 agrees at 7 bases. The specimen was peripheral blood, collected on day 0 of AZD1222 vaccination. The TCR was taken from an adult in good health. The chain's CDR3 is CASSLETSPDHEQFF. The CDR3 DNA reads as TGCGCCAGCAGCTTGGAGACTAGCCCAGATCATGAGCAGTTCTTC.